This TCR beta chain was recovered during a study of CD8 T cells in Susac syndrome. RNA in amounts of roughly 0.5 to 1 ug was reverse transcribed with random hexamers. With immunoSEQ multiplex PCR, TCR beta CDR3 was amplified across 54 Vbeta and 13 Jbeta. MiXCR, run by TCRdb on the immunoSEQ multiplex PCR reads, gives a single entry per CDR3 protein. The table lists about 200,000 distinct CDR3 sequences, roughly 96% of them singletons. Germline V gene data show CDR1 as SGHKS and CDR2 as YYEKEE (reference sequence). The CDR3 is made up of 15 amino acids. V lost 4 bases and J 3 bases, leaving 16 bases between the germline ends. From blood CD8+ and CD4+ T cells, the TCR beta chain was sequenced. TEMRA cells underwent FACS enrichment and CD8+ and CD4+ T cells underwent negative isolation.

J is TRBJ1-2 and V is TRBV5-5; D is perhaps TRBD1 (6 bases). This clonotype originated in a human donor with multiple sclerosis. The sequencing input was CD4+ T cells from PBMCs. The CDR3 DNA sequence: TGTGCCAGCAGCATGCCTACAGGGATCGACTATGGCTACACCTTC. Protein sequence: CASSMPTGIDYGYTF.